What follows are 30 T cell receptor beta chains derived from one specimen sequenced in a study of CD8+ T cells in alopecia areata. Stated treatment: oral pan-JAK inhibitor, 5-10 mg twice daily. Sequencing relied on a cDNA template that was reverse transcribed from extracted RNA. Assay: immunoSEQ multiplex PCR; the TCRdb copy retains only in-frame clones and omits some. The sample has 150,000 to 200,000 clones; around 60% are singletons. The starting material was CD4+ T cells sorted from blood, obtained at approximately week 50, from a patient treated with tofacitinib. The receptors shown here come from a human donor with alopecia areata.

The V gene is TRBV2, the J gene TRBJ2-5; D remains unclear. Germline values: CDR1 SNHLY, CDR2 FYNNEI. V was shortened by 8 bases and J by 2 bases, with 9 bases between the two germline ends. The CDR3 has 12 amino acids. The CDR3 loop reads CASATIQETQYF. The DNA of the CDR3 is TGTGCCAGCGCCACTATTCAAGAGACCCAGTACTTC.

J is TRBJ1-4 and V is TRBV7-2; 7 nucleotides match TRBD1. The germline V gene encodes CDR1 SGHTA and CDR2 FQGNSA. Trimming took 5 bases from V and 8 from J; bases not matched to a gene: 8. The CDR3 loop spans 14 amino acids. The DNA for the CDR3 is TGTGCCAGCAGCCCACAGGGGATGCGGGAAAAACTGTTTTTT. This codes for CASSPQGMREKLFF.

The genes are TRBV29-1 and TRBJ2-1; no reliable D call. Germline assignment: CDR1 SQVTM and CDR2 ANQGSEA. The CDR3 runs 9 residues. Written as DNA, the CDR3 is TGCAGGTCCCTCAATGAGCAGTTCTTC. Its protein product is CRSLNEQFF.

The rearrangement uses TRBV7-2 and TRBJ2-2; perhaps TRBD2 as D (5 bases). The CDR3 length is 15 residues. V was trimmed by 5 bases and J by 4 bases, leaving 14 bases between them. Germline assignment: CDR1 SGHTA and CDR2 FQGNSA. CDR3: CASSPRLPPTGELFF. The CDR3 DNA sequence: TGTGCCAGCAGCCCTAGACTACCGCCCACCGGGGAGCTGTTTTTT.

This chain connects TRBV7-9 to TRBJ2-1; TRBD2 matches at 13 bases. Germline V gene data show CDR1 as SEHNR and CDR2 as FQNEAQ (reference sequence). The CDR3 is made up of 16 amino acids. Trimming cost V 5 bases and J 15 bases; bases outside gene matches: 16. For the CDR3, the DNA is TGTGCCAGCAGCCCGGTACTAGCGGGGGGGACGCCGGAGGCGTTCTTC. Translating gives CASSPVLAGGTPEAFF. Combining the CDR3 with reference TRBV7-9 and TRBJ2-1 gives the whole variable domain DTGVSQNPRHKITKRGQNVTFRCDPISEHNRLYWYRQTLGQGPEFLTYFQNEAQLEKSRLLSDRFSAERPKGSFSTLEIQRTEQGDSAMYLCASSPVLAGGTPEAFFGPGTRLTVL.

The chain uses TRBV29-1 and TRBJ1-2; possibly TRBD1 for D (5 bases). The V end lost 6 bases, the J end lost 0 bases, and 11 bases lay between the germline ends. The CDR3 has 13 amino acids. Germline V CDR1 and CDR2: SQVTM, ANQGSEA. CDR3 loop: CSVQRQTNYGYTF. The CDR3 DNA sequence: TGCAGCGTACAAAGACAGACTAACTATGGCTACACCTTC.

The chain's CDR3 is CAWSGGRVDTGELFF. CDR3 in DNA: TGTGCCTGGAGCGGGGGCAGGGTGGACACCGGGGAGCTGTTTTTT. V and J are TRBV30 and TRBJ2-2; D may be TRBD1 or TRBD2 (6 bases each). Per the germline V gene, CDR1 is GTSNPN and CDR2 is SVGIG (reference sequence). V gave up 3 bases and J gave up 3 bases, with 14 bases separating them. The length of the CDR3 is 15 residues. Complete variable domain (other parts from reference TRBV30 and TRBJ2-2): SQTIHQWPATLVQPVGSPLSLECTVEGTSNPNLYWYRQAAGRGLQLLFYSVGIGQISSEVPQNLSASRPQDRQFILSSKKLLLSDSGFYLCAWSGGRVDTGELFFGEGSRLTVL.

J is TRBJ2-1 and V is TRBV6-5; the D is unclear. The CDR3 is 16 amino acids. The V end was cut by 2 bases, the J end by 0 bases, with 11 bases between. CDR1 is MNHEY, CDR2 SVGAGI, per germline. CDR3 nucleotides: TGTGCCAGCAGTTACCGGCAAAGATCCTCCTACAATGAGCAGTTCTTC. Protein sequence: CASSYRQRSSYNEQFF.

This clone was picked up many times. The chain combines TRBV5-6 with TRBJ1-3; 7 nucleotides line up with TRBD1. CDR3 length: 14 amino acids. The V gene end was trimmed by 7 bases and the J gene end by 2 bases; junction bases not matched to a gene: 6. In germline, CDR1 is SGHDT, CDR2 YYEEEE. CDR3 protein: CASGRDRAGNTIYF. CDR3 bases: TGTGCCAGCGGACGGGACAGAGCTGGAAACACCATATATTTT.

The chain links TRBV4-1 to TRBJ1-2; weak D call: TRBD1 (5 bases). Germline CDR1 and CDR2: MGHRA and YSYEKL. V was cut by 1 base and J by 3 bases, with 12 bases left in between. This CDR3 is 15 amino acids long. CDR3 DNA sequence: TGCGCCAGCAGCCAAGGTACAGGCTCATACTATGGCTACACCTTC. It codes for CASSQGTGSYYGYTF.

V usage is TRBV5-1 and J usage is TRBJ2-1; 9 bases agree with TRBD2. Germline V gene lookup returns CDR1 SGHRS and CDR2 YFSETQ. This CDR3 spans 14 amino acids. Unmatched junction bases numbered 1, after V lost 2 bases and J lost 4 bases. The CDR3 DNA follows: TGCGCCAGCAGCTTTCTAGCGGGGTACAATGAGCAGTTCTTC. This sequence encodes CASSFLAGYNEQFF.

A remark on this clone: This same CDR3 is encoded by further DNA sequences in the sample. The chain has TRBV29-1 and TRBJ2-3; TRBD1 might be the D (5 bases). Germline V gene lookup returns CDR1 SQVTM and CDR2 ANQGSEA. V lost 6 bases and J 6 bases, leaving 10 bases between the germline ends. The CDR3 has 11 amino acids. CDR3 loop: CSVQGSDTQYF. In DNA form, the CDR3 reads TGCAGCGTCCAGGGTTCCGATACGCAGTATTTT.

The chain couples TRBV7-9 to TRBJ2-1; D gene unclear. CDR1 and CDR2 from the germline V gene are SEHNR and FQNEAQ (reference sequence). V was pared by 5 bases and J by 0 bases, with 14 bases between. This CDR3 has 16 amino acids. CDR3 nucleotide sequence: TGTGCCAGCAGCCCTGGAGCCCTGAGCTCCTACAATGAGCAGTTCTTC. The encoded protein is CASSPGALSSYNEQFF. Full variable domain (outside the CDR3, taken from reference TRBV7-9 and TRBJ2-1): DTGVSQNPRHKITKRGQNVTFRCDPISEHNRLYWYRQTLGQGPEFLTYFQNEAQLEKSRLLSDRFSAERPKGSFSTLEIQRTEQGDSAMYLCASSPGALSSYNEQFFGPGTRLTVL.

The chain carries TRBV29-1 and TRBJ2-7; no clear D. Trimming took 4 bases from V and 1 from J, leaving 8 bases between them. CDR3 length: 12 residues. The V gene's germline CDR1 is SQVTM and CDR2 ANQGSEA. Written as DNA, the CDR3 is TGCAGCGTTGGTGTAACTTCCTACGAGCAGTACTTC. Translating gives CSVGVTSYEQYF.

In its sample, this clone was seen a few times. The chain recombines TRBV29-1 with TRBJ2-3; TRBD1 aligns across 8 bases. V shed 5 bases and J 2 bases; nucleotides not matched to a gene: 6. The CDR3 length is 14 residues. Germline CDR1 and CDR2: SQVTM and ANQGSEA. The CDR3 spells CSVTTGDHTDTQYF. DNA for the CDR3: TGCAGCGTTACGACAGGGGACCACACAGATACGCAGTATTTT.

This chain joins TRBV6-6 and TRBJ1-6; TRBD1 agrees at 7 bases. The junction had 12 bases not matched to a gene; V was cut back by 6 bases and J by 7 bases. Germline loops: CDR1 MNHNY, CDR2 SVGAGI (reference sequence). This CDR3 comprises 16 residues. CDR3: CASSRTSGQYNSPLHF. Written as DNA, the CDR3 is TGTGCCAGCAGCCGTACTTCGGGACAGTACAATTCACCCCTCCACTTT.

The rearrangement links TRBV2 to TRBJ2-5; D unclear. CDR3 length: 15 residues. CDR1 is SNHLY, CDR2 FYNNEI, per germline. V gave up 1 base and J gave up 2 bases, with 11 bases separating them. DNA for the CDR3: TGTGCCAGCAGTGAAGGAGGTTTCGGTCAAGAGACCCAGTACTTC. The encoded protein is CASSEGGFGQETQYF.

The gene calls are TRBV25-1 and TRBJ2-7, with 8 bases identical to TRBD1. Germline lookup yields CDR1 MGHDK and CDR2 SYGVNS. V was clipped by 6 bases and J by 3 bases; unmatched bases: 1. CDR3 length: 12 residues. CDR3 loop: CASRDRVYEQYF. The CDR3 region has the DNA TGTGCCAGCAGGGACAGGGTCTACGAGCAGTACTTC.

This clone has a handful of counts. The J gene is TRBJ1-1, the V gene TRBV29-1, with D hard to call. Germline V lookup: CDR1 SQVTM, CDR2 ANQGSEA. The V end lost 4 bases, the J end lost 1 base, and 16 bases lay between the germline ends. The CDR3 has 15 amino acids. CDR3 coding DNA: TGCAGCGTTGTTATCGCTTTGGGAAAGAACACTGAAGCTTTCTTT. Its translation: CSVVIALGKNTEAFF.

V usage is TRBV4-3 and J usage is TRBJ2-1; possible D gene TRBD2, 5 bases. The V end lost 1 base, the J end lost 12 bases, and 13 bases lay between the germline ends. CDR1 and CDR2 from the germline V gene are LGHNA and YSLEER. This CDR3 has 13 amino acids. CDR3 region: CASSQARREGQFF. The DNA for the CDR3 is TGCGCCAGCAGCCAAGCCCGTCGGGAAGGGCAGTTCTTC.

This clone was seen only once. The chain uses TRBV11-2 and TRBJ2-7; 9 nucleotides line up with TRBD1. The CDR3 length is 15 residues. The V and J ends lost 1 base and 3 bases, in that order; junction bases with no gene match: 4. Germline V lookup: CDR1 SGHAT, CDR2 FQNNGV. CDR3 nucleotide sequence: TGTGCCAGCAGCTTAGCCCCGGGACAGGGCTACGAGCAGTACTTC. This encodes CASSLAPGQGYEQYF.

The V and J genes are TRBV5-6 and TRBJ1-2, with D possibly being TRBD1 (6 bases). Trimming left V 2 bases short and J 4 bases short, with 18 bases between. Germline CDR1 SGHDT, CDR2 YYEEEE. CDR3 length: 16 residues. CDR3 bases: TGTGCCAGCAGCTTTTCCATTGGGGGGCGTATCTATGGCTACACCTTC. Residues: CASSFSIGGRIYGYTF.

This chain uses TRBV20-1 with TRBJ2-1, with unresolved D. Germline lookup yields CDR1 DFQATT and CDR2 SNEGSKA (reference sequence). V lost 1 base and J 8 bases, leaving 3 bases between the germline ends. The CDR3 totals 10 residues. CDR3 in amino acids: CSARGDEQFF. The CDR3 nucleotides are TGCAGTGCTAGAGGCGATGAGCAGTTCTTC.

The V call is TRBV5-1, the J call TRBJ2-7, with D perhaps TRBD1 (6 bases). Trimming stripped 0 bases from V and 10 bases from J, with 17 bases between. The length of the CDR3 is 14 residues. Germline V gene lookup returns CDR1 SGHRS and CDR2 YFSETQ. The CDR3 sequence is CASSLDQGLRDQYF. CDR3 nucleotides: TGCGCCAGCAGCTTGGACCAGGGGCTAAGAGACCAGTACTTC.

The rearrangement joins TRBV28 to TRBJ2-2; D is perhaps TRBD1 (6 bases). Germline assignment: CDR1 MDHEN and CDR2 SYDVKM. The CDR3 runs 15 residues. The V gene lost 1 base and the J gene lost 1 base, with 7 bases spanning the gap. In DNA, the CDR3 is TGTGCCAGCAGTTTATCAGGGGTGAACACCGGGGAGCTGTTTTTT. Its protein product is CASSLSGVNTGELFF.

The chain recombines TRBV19 with TRBJ2-7; D may be TRBD1 (6 bases). The length of the CDR3 is 12 residues. V was trimmed by 6 bases and J by 3 bases, leaving 9 bases between them. CDR1 is LNHDA and CDR2 is SQIVND in the germline V gene (reference sequence). The CDR3 loop is CASRGTFYEQYF. CDR3 DNA: TGTGCCAGTAGGGGGACATTCTACGAGCAGTACTTC.

The V gene is TRBV5-6, the J gene TRBJ1-1, with 8 bases that match TRBD1. Germline V gene data show CDR1 as SGHDT and CDR2 as YYEEEE. The CDR3 is 14 amino acids. V dropped 1 base and J dropped 6; count of bases not matched to a gene: 5. The CDR3 DNA sequence: TGTGCCAGCAGCTTGTGGGCAGGGGGCCCTGAAGCTTTCTTT. Translated, it gives CASSLWAGGPEAFF.

This clone was picked up a small number of times. The V and J genes are TRBV9 and TRBJ2-2, with 10 bases lining up with TRBD2. CDR1 and CDR2 from the germline V gene are SGDLS and YYNGEE. The CDR3 extends over 17 amino acids. J gave up 4 bases and V 0 bases, and 6 bases lay outside the gene matches. This CDR3 reads CASSVGLAGAITGELFF. The CDR3 region has the DNA TGTGCCAGCAGCGTAGGGCTAGCGGGGGCGATCACCGGGGAGCTGTTTTTT.

The chain uses TRBV7-9 and TRBJ2-7; TRBD2 matches 8 bases. The ends lost 5 bases at V and 6 bases at J; junction bases unmatched: 6. Germline V gene data show CDR1 as SEHNR and CDR2 as FQNEAQ (reference sequence). This CDR3 region has 13 residues. The CDR3 here is CASSLTGGREQYF. DNA for the CDR3: TGTGCCAGCAGCCTCACGGGGGGGCGCGAGCAGTACTTC.

The CDR3: CASGTGRSNEQFF. CDR3 bases: TGTGCCAGCGGGACGGGGCGATCCAATGAGCAGTTCTTC. The V call is TRBV6-6, the J call TRBJ2-1; either TRBD1 or TRBD2 may supply D (5 bases each). With 8 bases removed from V and 6 bases from J, the gap between germline ends came to 14 bases. The germline CDR1 and CDR2 sequences are MNHNY and SVGAGI (reference sequence). The CDR3 is made up of 13 amino acids.